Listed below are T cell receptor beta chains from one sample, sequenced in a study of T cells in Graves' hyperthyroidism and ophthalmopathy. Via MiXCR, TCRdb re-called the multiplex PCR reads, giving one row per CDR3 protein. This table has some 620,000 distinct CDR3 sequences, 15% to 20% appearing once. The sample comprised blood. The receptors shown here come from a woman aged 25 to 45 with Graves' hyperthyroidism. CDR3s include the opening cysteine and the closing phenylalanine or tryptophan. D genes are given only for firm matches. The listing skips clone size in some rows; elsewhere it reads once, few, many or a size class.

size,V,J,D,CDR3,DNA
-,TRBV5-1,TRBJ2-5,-,CASSLGNAGIQETQYF,TGCGCCAGCAGCTTGGGTAACGCGGGGATCCAAGAGACCCAGTACTTC
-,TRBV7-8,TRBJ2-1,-,CASSFFVGGAYNEQFF,TGTGCCAGCAGCTTCTTCGTTGGTGGGGCCTACAATGAGCAGTTCTTC
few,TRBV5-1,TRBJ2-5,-,CASSRAGQRVETQYF,TGCGCCAGCAGCAGGGCGGGACAGAGGGTTGAGACCCAGTACTTC
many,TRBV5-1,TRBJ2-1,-,CASSSGRLGLDEQFF,TGCGCCAGCAGCTCGGGGAGGTTGGGGCTCGATGAGCAGTTCTTC
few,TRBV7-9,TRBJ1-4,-,CASSHGPQHWEKLFF,TGTGCCAGCAGCCACGGGCCCCAACACTGGGAAAAACTGTTTTTT
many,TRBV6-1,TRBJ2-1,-,CASSRDPRNEQFF,TGTGCCAGCAGCCGGGACCCTCGAAATGAGCAGTTCTTC
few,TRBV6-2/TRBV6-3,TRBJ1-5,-,CASRTDAQPQHF,TGTGCCAGCAGGACAGATGCTCAGCCCCAGCATTTT
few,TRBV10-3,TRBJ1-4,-,CAISERGGDEKLFF,TGTGCCATCAGTGAGCGGGGGGGCGATGAAAAACTGTTTTTT
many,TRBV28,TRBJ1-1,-,CASTLGFSAEAFF,TGTGCCAGCACCCTTGGGTTTTCGGCTGAAGCTTTCTTT
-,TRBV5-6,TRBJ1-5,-,CASSLGSGGGQPQHF,TGTGCCAGCAGCTTGGGATCGGGGGGGGGACAGCCCCAGCATTTT
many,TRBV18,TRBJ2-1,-,CASSPSRGEQFF,TGTGCCAGCTCACCGTCTAGGGGGGAGCAGTTCTTC
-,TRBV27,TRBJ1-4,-,CASWSPGVGEKLFF,TGTGCCAGCTGGTCACCAGGCGTCGGGGAAAAACTGTTTTTT
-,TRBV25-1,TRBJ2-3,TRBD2,CASSEAAGGGTDTQYF,TGTGCCAGCAGTGAGGCTGCGGGAGGAGGAACAGATACGCAGTATTTT
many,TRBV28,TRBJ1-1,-,CASRTTPGGSTEAFF,TGTGCCAGCAGGACCACCCCGGGGGGAAGCACTGAAGCTTTCTTT
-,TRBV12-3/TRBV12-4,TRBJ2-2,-,CASGPGQPDQELFF,TGTGCCAGCGGGCCCGGCCAGCCTGATCAAGAGCTGTTTTTT
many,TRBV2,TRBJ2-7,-,CASRGFGAYEQYF,TGTGCCAGCAGGGGCTTTGGGGCCTACGAGCAGTACTTC
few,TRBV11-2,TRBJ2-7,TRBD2,CASSALAGGPHEQYF,TGTGCCAGCAGCGCTCTAGCGGGAGGGCCCCACGAGCAGTACTTC